Presented here are 24 T cell receptor beta chains from one specimen sequenced in a study of cytomegalovirus exposure and HLA in healthy donors. The PCR had 60 Vbeta and 13 Jbeta primers. TCRdb's copy holds only in-frame clones and misses some; the assay was immunoSEQ multiplex PCR. The sample gives about 84,000 clones, roughly 63% of which show up once; about 15% is in the top ten. The sequenced material came from PBMCs. Receptors were obtained from a woman in her forties in good health and CMV-seropositive.

This clone was detected a few times. This chain links TRBV4-3 with TRBJ2-3, with TRBD2 matching over 10 bases. V lost 1 base, J lost 5 bases, and 0 bases stayed unmatched. CDR3 size: 14 residues. CDR1 LGHNA and CDR2 YSLEER come from the germline V gene. Here the CDR3 DNA reads TGCGCCAGCAGCCAAGCTAGCGGGGGAGATACGCAGTATTTT. Encoded protein: CASSQASGGDTQYF.

The chain employs TRBV28 and TRBJ1-1, with 7 nucleotides matching TRBD1. The germline V gene has CDR1 MDHEN and CDR2 SYDVKM. The V and J ends lost 5 bases and 3 bases, in that order; junction bases with no gene match: 9. This CDR3 spans 15 amino acids. The DNA for the CDR3 is TGTGCCAGCAGTCCCCCAGGGGGAGTTGACACTGAAGCTTTCTTT. Protein sequence: CASSPPGGVDTEAFF.

This clone was picked up a small number of times. V and J are TRBV6-5 and TRBJ1-1, with 9 nucleotides matching TRBD1. Germline lookup yields CDR1 MNHEY and CDR2 SVGAGI. Germline trimming cut 2 bases from V and 7 bases from J; bases unmatched to any gene: 2. The CDR3 has 13 residues. Written as DNA, the CDR3 is TGTGCCAGCAGTTACGGGACAGGGAGTGAAGCTTTCTTT. Protein sequence: CASSYGTGSEAFF.

As concerns this clone: One junction end does not reproduce the germline sequence, and a read error may be involved. V gene TRBV13 combines with J gene TRBJ2-7; TRBD2 matches at 7 bases. Germline V CDR1 and CDR2: PRHDT, FYEKMQ (reference sequence). The CDR3 consists of 14 residues. CDR3 DNA: TGTGTCAGCAGCGAAAGGACTAGTCACTACGAGCAGTACTTC. It codes for CVSSERTSHYEQYF.

This clone was detected once. As DNA, the CDR3 is TGTGCCAGCAGTAGACTAGCGGGTCTCTACGAGCAGTACTTC. It yields the protein CASSRLAGLYEQYF. V is TRBV28 and J is TRBJ2-7, with TRBD2 identical over 10 bases. The CDR3 consists of 14 residues. The J segment lost 3 bases and the V segment lost 5 bases, leaving 4 bases of the junction unmatched. The germline V gene has CDR1 MDHEN and CDR2 SYDVKM.

The gene calls are TRBV5-1 and TRBJ1-5; no definite D call. The length of the CDR3 is 14 residues. Germline values: CDR1 SGHRS, CDR2 YFSETQ. Deletions cut 4 bases from V and 3 bases from J, with 11 bases between. CDR3 amino acids: CASSVTPNNQPQHF. The CDR3 DNA is TGCGCCAGCAGCGTGACACCGAACAATCAGCCCCAGCATTTT.

V is TRBV7-2 and J is TRBJ2-7; D may be TRBD2 (5 bases). With 4 bases removed from V and 6 bases from J, the gap between germline ends came to 10 bases. CDR1 is SGHTA, CDR2 FQGNSA, per germline. The CDR3 totals 12 residues. The DNA for the CDR3 is TGTGCCAGCAGCTCCAGAGGGCTCGAGCAGTACTTC. Residues: CASSSRGLEQYF.

This clone was recorded once. V usage is TRBV28 and J usage is TRBJ2-1; TRBD2 matches at 12 bases. This CDR3 spans 19 amino acids. V shed 6 bases, J shed 0 bases, and the junction held 12 bases outside the gene matches. CDR1 MDHEN and CDR2 SYDVKM come from the germline V gene. CDR3 in DNA: TGTGCCAGCAGCCTAAGGCTAGCGGGAGGGCCGCCCTCCTACAATGAGCAGTTCTTC. Residues: CASSLRLAGGPPSYNEQFF.

The chain uses TRBV5-8 and TRBJ1-2, with TRBD1 identical over 10 bases. Unmatched junction bases numbered 6, after V lost 3 bases and J lost 4 bases. The germline gives CDR1 SGHTS, CDR2 YDEGEE. The CDR3 sequence is 15 residues long. The CDR3 is CASSSDRGQGYGYTF. The CDR3 nucleotides read TGTGCCAGCAGCTCAGACAGGGGGCAGGGCTATGGCTACACCTTC.

The chain links TRBV11-2 to TRBJ2-7; D is uncertain. This CDR3 comprises 13 residues. Trimming pared 1 base from V and 3 bases from J, leaving 7 bases between. The germline V gene encodes CDR1 SGHAT and CDR2 FQNNGV. CDR3 nucleotide sequence: TGTGCCAGCAGCTTAGCGCCCGGCTACGAGCAGTACTTC. Protein: CASSLAPGYEQYF. Variable domain in full (rest from reference TRBV11-2 and TRBJ2-7): EAGVAQSPRYKIIEKRQSVAFWCNPISGHATLYWYQQILGQGPKLLIQFQNNGVVDDSQLPKDRFSAERLKGVDSTLKIQPAKLEDSAVYLCASSLAPGYEQYFGPGTRLTVT.

This chain uses TRBV18 with TRBJ2-1; TRBD1 matches 11 bases. Germline V lookup: CDR1 KGHSH, CDR2 LQKENI. Trimming took 4 bases from V and 9 from J; bases not matched to a gene: 5. This CDR3 has 14 residues. This chain's CDR3 is CASSQGTGGAEQFF. DNA for the CDR3: TGTGCCAGCTCACAAGGGACAGGGGGGGCTGAGCAGTTCTTC. Supplemented by reference TRBV18 and TRBJ2-1, the full variable domain reads NAGVMQNPRHLVRRRGQEARLRCSPMKGHSHVYWYRQLPEEGLKFMVYLQKENIIDESGMPKERFSAEFPKEGPSILRIQQVVRGDSAAYFCASSQGTGGAEQFFGPGTRLTVL.

The rearrangement uses TRBV7-9 and TRBJ1-2; TRBD1 matches at 10 bases. V was pared by 3 bases and J by 8 bases, with 3 bases of the junction left unmatched. Germline loops: CDR1 SEHNR, CDR2 FQNEAQ (reference sequence). CDR3 length equals 13 residues. Written as DNA, the CDR3 is TGTGCCAGCAGCTTTGGGACAGGGGAGGGCTACACCTTC. Protein sequence: CASSFGTGEGYTF.

The J gene is TRBJ1-5, the V gene TRBV28; 9 nucleotides align to TRBD1. Germline V gene data show CDR1 as MDHEN and CDR2 as SYDVKM. This CDR3 spans 17 amino acids. With 3 bases clipped from V and 4 bases from J, the junction kept 10 bases outside the gene matches. The CDR3 DNA reads TGTGCCAGCAGTTTGCGGAAGGGACAGGGTTTTAATCAGCCCCAGCATTTT. Residues: CASSLRKGQGFNQPQHF.

The rearrangement uses TRBV4-3 and TRBJ2-1; maybe TRBD2 (5 bases). This CDR3 spans 16 amino acids. V was clipped by 1 base and J by 0 bases, with 10 bases between them. Per germline, CDR1 LGHNA and CDR2 YSLEER. This CDR3 reads CASSQGEGSSYNEQFF. The CDR3 DNA is TGCGCCAGCAGCCAAGGTGAAGGGAGCTCCTACAATGAGCAGTTCTTC.

The rearrangement joins TRBV2 to TRBJ2-1; a weak D match, TRBD1 (6 bases). Germline V gene data show CDR1 as SNHLY and CDR2 as FYNNEI. Trimming pared 4 bases from V and 3 bases from J, leaving 13 bases between. This CDR3 spans 15 amino acids. Here the CDR3 DNA reads TGTGCCAGCAGTGCCTCCCAGGGGTTCTACAATGAGCAGTTCTTC. Protein product: CASSASQGFYNEQFF. Filled out from reference TRBV2 and TRBJ2-1, the complete variable domain reads EPEVTQTPSHQVTQMGQEVILRCVPISNHLYFYWYRQILGQKVEFLVSFYNNEISEKSEIFDDQFSVERPDGSNFTLKIRSTKLEDSAMYFCASSASQGFYNEQFFGPGTRLTVL.

This clone has just a few counts. The genes are TRBV27 and TRBJ2-6, with D uncertain. In germline, CDR1 is MNHEY, CDR2 SMNVEV (reference sequence). CDR3 length equals 15 residues. The V and J ends lost 5 bases and 0 bases respectively, with 8 bases between them. The CDR3 nucleotides read TGTGCCAGCAGTGCGGATGGCTCTGGGGCCAACGTCCTGACTTTC. Translation: CASSADGSGANVLTF.

CDR3 protein: CAISESGDNSNQPQHF. Written as DNA, the CDR3 is TGTGCCATCAGTGAGTCCGGGGATAATAGCAATCAGCCCCAGCATTTT. This sequence joins TRBV10-3 and TRBJ1-5; D not certain. The germline V gene has CDR1 ENHRY and CDR2 SYGVKD. Trimming pared 0 bases from V and 0 bases from J, leaving 9 bases between. There are 16 residues in the CDR3.

The rearrangement links TRBV5-6 to TRBJ2-5, with TRBD1 identical over 9 bases. This CDR3 is built from 14 residues. Germline V gene sequence: CDR1 SGHDT, CDR2 YYEEEE. V lost 5 bases, J lost 4 bases, and 6 bases stayed unmatched. The CDR3 here is CASSQVQGAETQYF. The CDR3 DNA reads TGTGCCAGCAGTCAAGTACAGGGGGCAGAGACCCAGTACTTC.

The V gene is TRBV7-8, the J gene TRBJ2-7; 8 bases map to TRBD1. CDR1 and CDR2 (germline): SGHVS, FQNEAQ. This CDR3 is 15 amino acids long. The trim removed 6 bases at V and 2 bases at J, leaving 9 bases unmatched. As DNA, the CDR3 is TGTGCCAGCAGTTTGAGGACAGGGAGGACCTACGAGCAGTACTTC. This codes for CASSLRTGRTYEQYF.

The genes are TRBV6-5 and TRBJ2-5; TRBD2 agrees at 9 bases. CDR3 length equals 16 residues. Germline CDR1 is MNHEY and CDR2 is SVGAGI. V trimming: 0 bases; J trimming: 5 bases; junction bases outside the gene matches: 7. For the CDR3, the DNA is TGTGCCAGCAGTTACTCTTATCCTAGCGGGATGGAGACCCAGTACTTC. Protein product: CASSYSYPSGMETQYF.

The V call is TRBV6-5, the J call TRBJ2-1; possible D gene TRBD2, 5 bases. CDR1 and CDR2 from the germline V gene are MNHEY and SVGAGI. CDR3 length: 15 residues. The ends were cut back, 3 bases at V and 5 bases at J, with 14 bases in the middle. In nucleotides, the CDR3 is TGTGCCAGCAGTTATGTGGGAGATTCGGACAATGAGCAGTTCTTC. Encoded protein: CASSYVGDSDNEQFF.

This chain uses TRBV7-2 with TRBJ2-7, with D unresolved. This CDR3 has 15 residues. Germline loops: CDR1 SGHTA, CDR2 FQGNSA. V lost 5 bases and J lost 6, with 20 bases in between. The CDR3 sequence: CASSPPLSSLPEQYF. CDR3 sequence (DNA): TGTGCCAGCAGCCCCCCCTTGTCGTCGCTACCCGAGCAGTACTTC.

This clone came up a few times. The J gene is TRBJ2-5, the V gene TRBV7-2; tentative D call: TRBD2 (6 bases). V lost 4 bases and J lost 0, with 9 bases in between. The germline V gene encodes CDR1 SGHTA and CDR2 FQGNSA. This CDR3 is built from 14 residues. The CDR3: CASSYGTYQETQYF. For the CDR3, the DNA is TGTGCCAGCAGCTACGGGACTTACCAAGAGACCCAGTACTTC.

V usage is TRBV9 and J usage is TRBJ2-7, with D maybe TRBD1 (6 bases). Germline loops: CDR1 SGDLS, CDR2 YYNGEE. This CDR3 region has 13 residues. V dropped 4 bases and J dropped 0 bases, with 8 bases sitting between them. CDR3 sequence: CASSRDISYEQYF. In DNA, the CDR3 is TGTGCCAGCAGCCGGGACATCTCCTACGAGCAGTACTTC.